What follows are 4 T cell receptor beta chains derived from one specimen sequenced in a study of beta chain features in type 1 diabetes (dated by TCRdb to the late 2010s). What the study reported, not specific to this receptor: In all four CD4+ subsets, TCRB CDR3 length was moderately but significantly shorter in type 1 diabetes patients.

Library preparation employed the immunoSEQ multiplex PCR assay. The entire isolated RNA was reverse transcribed using the High Capacity cDNA Reverse Transcription Kit, and thus expressed TCRB transcripts were sequenced. What TCRdb holds here is the immuneACCESS table cut down to in-frame rearrangements. Part of the clones is not present; checked against another copy, under half of the missing clones reflect an unresolved V gene, and the others are unexplained. This sample has about 270,000 clones in its table, and roughly an eighth of those were observed once. Approximately 0.015% of the sample lies in the top ten. Antigens for these TCRs are unknown. Material: naive CD4+ T cells from blood. The cell subset or site label of this sample denotes: true naive CD4+ T cells. Every receptor here comes from a man aged 25-40 years with type 1 diabetes.

J is TRBJ2-3 and V is TRBV7-7; D gene unclear. V was trimmed by 6 bases and J by 2 bases, leaving 12 bases between them. Per the germline V gene, CDR1 is SSHAT and CDR2 is FNYEAQ (reference sequence). The CDR3 covers 14 residues. The CDR3 region is CASSPGGSTDTQYF. The CDR3 DNA follows: TGTGCCAGCAGTCCCGGCGGATCCACAGATACGCAGTATTTT. The full variable domain, with the rest looked up from reference TRBV7-7 and TRBJ2-3, is GAGVSQSPRYKVTKRGQDVTLRCDPISSHATLYWYQQALGQGPEFLTYFNYEAQPDKSGLPSDRFSAERPEGSISTLTIQRTEQRDSAMYRCASSPGGSTDTQYFGPGTRLTVL.

The table lists this clone with a few counts. The chain carries TRBV29-1 and TRBJ2-3, with D perhaps matching TRBD2 (7 bases). Germline CDR1 is SQVTM and CDR2 is ANQGSEA. The V end was cut by 3 bases, the J end by 0 bases, with 16 bases between. The CDR3 totals 16 residues. CDR3: CSVDGLGGVSTDTQYF. The CDR3 DNA follows: TGCAGCGTTGACGGACTAGGGGGGGTTAGCACAGATACGCAGTATTTT.

This chain uses TRBV7-9 with TRBJ2-3, with a weak D call TRBD2 (7 bases). Germline V gives CDR1 SEHNR, CDR2 FQNEAQ (reference sequence). The CDR3 is made up of 13 amino acids. The CDR3 loop reads CAARGAGTDTQYF. The CDR3 DNA reads as TGTGCAGCTCGGGGGGCAGGCACAGATACGCAGTATTTT.

V gene TRBV6-6 combines with J gene TRBJ2-7; 7 bases are shared with TRBD1. The CDR3 consists of 15 residues. Germline CDR1 reads MNHNY; CDR2 reads SVGAGI (reference sequence). The trim removed 7 bases at V and 1 base at J, leaving 10 bases unmatched. The CDR3 loop reads CASMTTTGTSYEQYF. The CDR3 bases are TGTGCCAGCATGACAACGACAGGGACATCCTACGAGCAGTACTTC.